Many counts were recorded for the clone carrying this T cell receptor (beta chain). The antigen is undetermined. This sample was included in a study of early T cells in non-severe SARS-CoV-2 infection. Study context: The input, bulk RNA from unsorted whole blood, was sequenced, and chains were unpaired. Findings of the study overall: Matching results from VDJdb favored anti-spike CD8 responses, leaving private and CD4 specificities undetected.

The junction had 7 bases not matched to a gene; V was cut back by 4 bases and J by 4 bases. This CDR3 spans 16 amino acids. Germline-derived CDR1 and CDR2 are SGHTA and FQGNSA. cDNA molecules, individually, were tagged with unique molecular identifiers. TCRdb analysed the 5' RACE reads with MiXCR anew, one entry per CDR3 protein. The sample shows tens of thousands of distinct CDR3 sequences, just under 5% of them seen only once. The specimen was whole blood. The rearrangement links TRBV7-2 to TRBJ2-2, with TRBD1 identical over 9 bases. This TCR came from an adult who was a healthcare worker with PCR-confirmed SARS-CoV-2 infection or an uninfected control (not recorded which). CDR3 nucleotide sequence: TGTGCCAGCAGCTCAAGGGGACAGGGAGCCACCGGGGAGCTGTTTTTT. Translation gives CASSSRGQGATGELFF.